The rows below give T cell receptor beta chains drawn from one sample of a study of T cell changes during pregnancy in multiple sclerosis. The assay was immunoSEQ multiplex PCR, and TCRdb's table has in-frame clones only and misses some. The sample yields roughly 40,000 clones, more than 90% seen once. Sequencing was performed on CD4+ T cells from peripheral blood mononuclear cells, taken in the second trimester of pregnancy. These receptors were collected from a female donor in good health, enrolled as a control in a pregnancy study. CDR3s include the opening cysteine and the closing phenylalanine or tryptophan. A D gene is named only where the DNA matches it firmly. Only some rows state a clone size, as once, few, many or a class for expanded clones.

j_call d_call v_call clone_size cdr3_nt cdr3_aa
TRBJ1-4 . TRBV5-1 once TGCGCCAGCAGCTTGGGAGGCGGGAATGAAAAACTGTTTTTT CASSLGGGNEKLFF
TRBJ1-3 . TRBV28 . TGTGCCAGCAGTTTAACAGGGTTTGGAAACACCATATATTTT CASSLTGFGNTIYF
TRBJ2-3 . TRBV30 . TGTGCCTGGAGTCAGGGATCAGATACGCAGTATTTT CAWSQGSDTQYF
TRBJ2-3 . TRBV30 . TGTGCCTGGAGTGAGGACAGGAGGGCAGATACGCAGTATTTT CAWSEDRRADTQYF
TRBJ2-5 TRBD1 TRBV5-1 once TGCGCCAGCAGCTCCTGGACAGGGGAAGAGACCCAGTACTTC CASSSWTGEETQYF
TRBJ1-4 . TRBV13 . TGTGCCAGCAGCTACAGGGCGGACGGAGAAAAACTGTTTTTT CASSYRADGEKLFF
TRBJ1-2 TRBD1 TRBV28 . TGTGCTTCGGGGGACAGCAAAGATGGCTACACCTTC CASGDSKDGYTF
TRBJ1-1 . TRBV2 . TGTGCCAGCAATCAGGGGATGAACACTGAAGCTTTCTTT CASNQGMNTEAFF
TRBJ1-1 . TRBV5-1 few TGCGCCAGCAGCTTGACTGGAGTAGGTGAAGCTTTCTTT CASSLTGVGEAFF
TRBJ2-5 TRBD2 TRBV7-3 . TGTGCCAGCAGCCCGGGACTAGCGGGGGTGGGGACGGAGACCCAGTACTTC CASSPGLAGVGTETQYF
TRBJ1-2 . TRBV5-8 . TGTGCCAGCAGCAGGCGGGGGACGGGCTACACCTTC CASSRRGTGYTF
TRBJ1-5 . TRBV7-8 few TGTGCCAGCAGCTTATCCAGGGCCCTCGACCAGCCCCAGCATTTT CASSLSRALDQPQHF
TRBJ2-7 . TRBV7-2 . TGTGCCAGCAGCTTAAGTATGGCCTCAAGCTCCTACGAGCAGTACTTC CASSLSMASSSYEQYF
TRBJ1-4 . TRBV6-5 . TGTGCCAGCAGGACAAAGTGGACTAATGAAAAACTGTTTTTT CASRTKWTNEKLFF
TRBJ1-5 . TRBV12-1 . TGTGCCAAAGCACAGGGACAGCGGGGCAATCAGCCCCAGCATTTT CAKAQGQRGNQPQHF
TRBJ1-2 . TRBV28 . TGTGCCAGCAGTCCCCCGGAGGGTATGGGCTATGGCTACACCTTC CASSPPEGMGYGYTF
TRBJ2-7 . TRBV7-9 . TGTGCCAGCAGCTTGGGGGGGCGGAGCGGGAACCTAATTTACGAGCAGTACTTC CASSLGGRSGNLIYEQYF
TRBJ2-1 TRBD2 TRBV6-5 . TGTGCCAGCAGTTACGGGACTAGTCAAAATGAGCAGTTCTTC CASSYGTSQNEQFF
TRBJ2-5 TRBD1 TRBV15 . TGTGCCACCAGCTCACTCCGGGACAGGGAAGAGACCCAGTACTTC CATSSLRDREETQYF
TRBJ2-3 . TRBV7-9 once TGTGCCAGCAGCTTATCCGGTGATACGCAGTATTTT CASSLSGDTQYF
TRBJ1-5 . TRBV5-5 . TGTGCCAGCAGCCTCGACAGGAGCAATCAGCCCCAGCATTTT CASSLDRSNQPQHF
TRBJ1-4 . TRBV19 few TGTGCCAGTGGCGGGGGGGCGGGTCGCGATGAAAAACTGTTTTTT CASGGGAGRDEKLFF
TRBJ2-3 . TRBV11-3 . TGTGCCAGCAGCCCGGAAGGTCGGGGAGTGGATACGCAGTATTTT CASSPEGRGVDTQYF
TRBJ2-1 TRBD2 TRBV5-1 . TGCGCCAGCAGCTTGGAACCGGGACTAGATAGGTATGAGCAGTTCTTC CASSLEPGLDRYEQFF
TRBJ2-6 . TRBV19 . TGTGCCAGTAGTATAGTTCCGGGGTCTGGGGCCAACGTCCTGACTTTC CASSIVPGSGANVLTF
TRBJ1-2 TRBD1 TRBV5-6 . TGTGCCAGCAGCCACAGGGGGCTGGTCGTCTATGGCTACACCTTC CASSHRGLVVYGYTF
TRBJ2-3 . TRBV28 . TGTGCCAGCAGTCGTCCGCGACAGGCAGGAGATACGCAGTATTTT CASSRPRQAGDTQYF
TRBJ2-6 . TRBV4-1 . TGCGCCAGCAGCCGAGGGGGGGCGCGTGGGGCCAACGTCCTGACTTTC CASSRGGARGANVLTF
TRBJ2-3 TRBD2 TRBV4-2 . TGTGCCAGCAGCCGACTAGCGGGAGGTAGAGATACGCAGTATTTT CASSRLAGGRDTQYF
TRBJ2-1 TRBD2 TRBV5-1 . TGCGCCAGCAGCTTGTATGTTAGCGGGAGCTACTCCTACAATGAGCAGTTCTTC CASSLYVSGSYSYNEQFF
TRBJ2-7 TRBD1 TRBV28 . TGTGCCAGCAGTTTCCCCGGGACAGGGTCCTACGAGCAGTACTTC CASSFPGTGSYEQYF
TRBJ2-7 TRBD2 TRBV19 . TGTGCCAGTAGTATATTCGGACGTACTAGCGGGAGCGGGGGGAGCTCCTACGAGCAGTACTTC CASSIFGRTSGSGGSSYEQYF
TRBJ1-1 . TRBV7-2 . TGTGCCAGCAGCAAAGACAGGAACACTGAAGCTTTCTTT CASSKDRNTEAFF
TRBJ2-3 . TRBV5-4 . TGTGCCAGCAGCGTGAGGGGGGGCGTCACAGATACGCAGTATTTT CASSVRGGVTDTQYF